Listed below are T cell receptor beta chains from one sample, sequenced in a study of vaccination effects on CD4 cells after COVID-19. The assay was immunoSEQ multiplex PCR, and TCRdb's table has in-frame clones only and misses some. The sample includes fewer than 35,000 clones, more than 60% of them seen just once. Their recognized antigens are unknown. The sample in question was CD4+ T cells from PBMCs cultured with a peptide pool, obtained before COVID-19 vaccination. These receptor sequences come from a human donor who had a prior SARS-CoV-2 infection. The CDR3 runs from the conserved cysteine through the conserved F or W. A D gene is named only where the DNA matches it firmly. Size is stated for part of the rows, as once, few or many counts, or as a class when the clone is expanded.

D	size	V	J	length	CDR3	DNA
-	-	TRBV6-2/TRBV6-3	TRBJ2-1	18	CASSYSIGTPSSYNEQFF	TGTGCCAGCAGTTACTCGATAGGGACTCCGAGCTCCTACAATGAGCAGTTCTTC
-	-	TRBV10-3	TRBJ1-1	14	CAIKLTLIAEEAFF	TGTGCCATCAAATTAACATTAATAGCCGAAGAAGCTTTCTTT
-	once	TRBV5-4	TRBJ2-1	13	CASSAVRPNEQFF	TGTGCCAGCAGCGCCGTACGGCCCAATGAGCAGTTCTTC
-	-	TRBV28	TRBJ2-1	14	CASSEIGSYNEQFF	TGTGCCAGCAGTGAGATAGGCTCCTACAATGAGCAGTTCTTC
-	few	TRBV18	TRBJ1-1	14	CASSVGRTHTEAFF	TGTGCCAGCTCAGTGGGACGTACTCACACTGAAGCTTTCTTT
-	few	TRBV19	TRBJ2-3	15	CASSITESSTDTQYF	TGTGCCAGTAGTATAACAGAGTCTAGCACAGATACGCAGTATTTT
TRBD2	-	TRBV27	TRBJ2-7	15	CASSPAPAGAYEQYF	TGTGCCAGCAGCCCCGCCCCAGCGGGAGCCTACGAGCAGTACTTC
TRBD2	few	TRBV4-2	TRBJ2-3	15	CASSQRGGGTDTQYF	TGTGCCAGCAGCCAACGGGGGGGTGGCACAGATACGCAGTATTTT
-	-	TRBV7-2	TRBJ1-1	15	CASSLRVTAPGEAFF	TGTGCCAGCAGCTTACGCGTCACAGCCCCCGGTGAAGCTTTCTTT
TRBD1	-	TRBV7-6	TRBJ2-5	15	CASSAQPGQGSTQYF	TGTGCCAGCAGCGCACAGCCGGGACAGGGGAGTACCCAGTACTTC
-	-	TRBV7-2	TRBJ2-7	12	CASSANSYEQYF	TGTGCCAGCAGCGCCAACTCCTACGAGCAGTACTTC
TRBD2	-	TRBV5-1	TRBJ2-3	18	CASSLISGASRPFDTQYF	TGCGCCAGCAGCTTGATCAGCGGGGCGTCCAGGCCTTTCGATACGCAGTATTTT
TRBD1	few	TRBV28	TRBJ1-5	13	CASSAQGVGPQHF	TGTGCCAGCAGCGCACAGGGGGTAGGGCCCCAGCATTTT
-	few	TRBV5-1	TRBJ1-1	13	CASSQASNTEAFF	TGCGCCAGCAGCCAGGCATCGAACACTGAAGCTTTCTTT
TRBD2	-	TRBV20-1	TRBJ2-7	14	CSASIAGGPDEQYF	TGCAGTGCTAGTATAGCGGGAGGGCCCGACGAGCAGTACTTC
TRBD2	-	TRBV3-1/TRBV3-2	TRBJ2-5	19	CASSQDPPGLAGLEETQYF	TGTGCCAGCAGCCAAGATCCCCCTGGACTAGCGGGGCTCGAGGAGACCCAGTACTTC
TRBD2	-	TRBV7-2	TRBJ2-7	17	CASSLRAGGSGAYEQYF	TGTGCCAGCAGCTTAAGGGCGGGAGGGAGCGGAGCGTACGAGCAGTACTTC
TRBD2	few	TRBV18	TRBJ2-7	15	CASSPGLAGAGEQYF	TGTGCCAGCTCACCGGGACTAGCGGGGGCGGGGGAGCAGTACTTC
-	-	TRBV18	TRBJ2-1	15	CASSPLTQPANEQFF	TGTGCCAGCTCACCACTTACCCAGCCAGCCAATGAGCAGTTCTTC
TRBD2	few	TRBV7-9	TRBJ2-2	17	CASSSSKTSGNTGELFF	TGTGCCAGCAGCTCAAGTAAAACTAGCGGTAACACCGGGGAGCTGTTTTTT
-	-	TRBV7-2	TRBJ2-7	11	CASSAAYEQYF	TGTGCCAGCAGCGCCGCCTACGAGCAGTACTTC
TRBD2	-	TRBV10-2	TRBJ2-1	16	CASSEFKAGGQNEQFF	TGCGCCAGCAGTGAGTTCAAGGCGGGAGGTCAAAATGAGCAGTTCTTC
-	-	TRBV27	TRBJ2-5	14	CASSLERGTETQYF	TGTGCCAGCAGTTTAGAAAGGGGAACAGAGACCCAGTACTTC
TRBD1	-	TRBV5-1	TRBJ1-1	15	CASSLQGTEYTEAFF	TGCGCCAGCAGCTTGCAAGGGACAGAATACACTGAAGCTTTCTTT
-	-	TRBV29-1	TRBJ2-6	14	CSAEYPSGANVLTF	TGCAGCGCAGAATACCCCTCTGGGGCCAACGTCCTGACTTTC
-	-	TRBV29-1	TRBJ1-1	10	CSGQVTEAFF	TGCAGCGGGCAGGTCACTGAAGCTTTCTTT
TRBD2	-	TRBV9	TRBJ2-1	15	CASSPASGTYNEQFF	TGTGCCAGCAGCCCAGCTAGCGGAACTTACAATGAGCAGTTCTTC
-	-	TRBV12-3/TRBV12-4	TRBJ2-2	13	CASSLVGSRELFF	TGTGCCAGCAGTTTAGTGGGGTCCAGGGAGCTGTTTTTT
-	-	TRBV15	TRBJ1-5	17	CATSRDGRGWGDQPQHF	TGTGCCACCAGCAGAGACGGGAGGGGGTGGGGAGATCAGCCCCAGCATTTT